This TCR delta chain stems from a study of Vδ1+ human thymocytes. Notes on this clone: The target antigen is unknown.

This CDR3 has 18 amino acids. J lost 6 bases, V lost 4 bases, and 18 bases had no gene match. Germline values: CDR1 TSWWSYY, CDR2 QGS. RNA was extracted from the cells and then reverse transcribed. The CDR3 regions were amplified by multiplex PCR from V-gene primers to a constant-region primer. TCRdb re-called the multiplex PCR reads via CATT. In the table there are about 73,000 delta-chain clones, about 38% of which are singletons. Thymocytes were sorted as CD3+ TCRVdelta1+ TCRVdelta2- after alphabeta T cell depletion. Study-level results: In the thymus, TRG and TRD repertoires looked highly polyclonal with Gaussian CDR3 lengths.

Sequenced sample: Vdelta1+ gamma-delta thymocytes from the thymus. Subset here: FACS-sorted CD3+ TCRalphabeta- TCRVdelta1+ TCRVdelta2- thymocytes. V is TRDV1 and J is TRDJ1; 9 nucleotides align to TRDD3. The source of this sequence is a boy in the first two years of life who had congenital heart surgery. The CDR3 loop reads CALGALSSSTGGGHKLIF. The CDR3 region has the DNA TGTGCTCTTGGGGCCCTATCCTCCAGTACTGGGGGAGGACATAAACTCATCTTT.